The 27 T cell receptor beta chains presented below share a single source sample, sequenced in a study of monozygotic twins with inflammatory bowel disease. TCRdb reprocessed the 5' RACE reads, keeping one entry per CDR3 protein, no DNA. The table gives approximately 200,000 distinct CDR3 sequences; the top ten clones make up less than 2% of it. The specimen was blood. These receptors originate from a human donor with ulcerative colitis or Crohn's disease, or a healthy co-twin of an affected twin (not recorded which).

The genes are TRBV7-8 and TRBJ2-7; the TRBD1 assignment by TCRdb is unverifiable without DNA. This CDR3 region has 16 residues. CDR1 SGHVS and CDR2 FQNEAQ come from the germline V gene. The CDR3: CASSLARRDSLYEQYF. The full variable domain, its missing parts supplied by reference TRBV7-8 and TRBJ2-7, is GAGVSQSPRYKVAKRGQDVALRCDPISGHVSLFWYQQALGQGPEFLTYFQNEAQLDKSGLPSDRFFAERPEGSVSTLKIQRTQQEDSAVYLCASSLARRDSLYEQYFGPGTRLTVT.

This rearrangement joins TRBV7-9 to TRBJ1-2; no DNA is available, so the TRBD1 call from TCRdb remains unchecked. The CDR3 consists of 13 residues. CDR1 is SEHNR, CDR2 FQNEAQ, per germline (reference sequence). CDR3: CASSKDRDPCYTF.

V gene TRBV5-6 combines with J gene TRBJ2-7. CDR3 length: 13 residues. CDR1 SGHDT and CDR2 YYEEEE come from the germline V gene. The CDR3 reads CASSLESVGWKYF.

V and J are TRBV7-8 and TRBJ1-1. The germline gives CDR1 SGHVS, CDR2 FQNEAQ. The CDR3 runs to 17 residues. This chain's CDR3 is CASSPMGGRAAGTEAFF. Combining the CDR3 with reference TRBV7-8 and TRBJ1-1 gives the whole variable domain GAGVSQSPRYKVAKRGQDVALRCDPISGHVSLFWYQQALGQGPEFLTYFQNEAQLDKSGLPSDRFFAERPEGSVSTLKIQRTQQEDSAVYLCASSPMGGRAAGTEAFFGQGTRLTVV.

The V call is TRBV27, the J call TRBJ2-7. Per germline, CDR1 MNHEY and CDR2 SMNVEV (reference sequence). The CDR3 is 15 amino acids. The CDR3 sequence: CASSFTRGSSYEQYF.

The chain recombines TRBV5-6 with TRBJ2-1; TCRdb lists TRBD1, though no DNA is available to test this call. Per the germline V gene, CDR1 is SGHDT and CDR2 is YYEEEE. The CDR3 spans 13 residues. CDR3 protein: CASTLGKTGPQFF.

The CDR3 sequence: CASSLDGLGADTQYF. V is TRBV5-1 and J is TRBJ2-3; the D gene TCRdb calls, TRBD1, cannot be checked with no DNA. This CDR3 region has 15 residues. The germline gives CDR1 SGHRS, CDR2 YFSETQ.

The rearrangement joins TRBV5-1 to TRBJ2-1; the D call from TCRdb, TRBD1, cannot be confirmed without DNA. The germline CDR1 and CDR2 sequences are SGHRS and YFSETQ. This CDR3 has 13 amino acids. CDR3 loop: CASSWGQGNEQFF.

The genes are TRBV20-1 and TRBJ2-2; as DNA is missing, the TRBD1 call by TCRdb cannot be tested. The CDR3 has 15 residues. Looked up from germline, CDR1 is DFQATT and CDR2 is SNEGSKA (reference sequence). CDR3: CSARDRGRASGELFF.

V and J are TRBV28 and TRBJ1-5; TCRdb returns TRBD1, unconfirmable since there is no DNA. This CDR3 has 15 amino acids. Germline CDR1 MDHEN, CDR2 SYDVKM. CDR3 sequence: CASSGGQGLDQPQHF.

V is TRBV29-1 and J is TRBJ2-2; the D call of TRBD1 rests on TCRdb alone, since no DNA is present to check it. CDR1 SQVTM and CDR2 ANQGSEA come from the germline V gene. This CDR3 comprises 15 residues. CDR3 residues: CSALGGGSNAGELFF.

The chain links TRBV7-9 to TRBJ2-6; TCRdb lists TRBD2, though no DNA is available to test this call. From germline, CDR1 is SEHNR and CDR2 FQNEAQ (reference sequence). The CDR3 covers 16 residues. The CDR3 spells CASRALGVAGANVLTF.

The chain is built from TRBV7-9 and TRBJ1-1; TCRdb designates TRBD1, a call that cannot be tested without DNA. Per germline, CDR1 SEHNR and CDR2 FQNEAQ (reference sequence). This CDR3 is 15 amino acids long. The CDR3 protein is CASSLQRGVNTEAFF.

The chain has TRBV7-8 and TRBJ2-1; the D gene TCRdb calls, TRBD1, cannot be checked with no DNA. Germline CDR1 reads SGHVS; CDR2 reads FQNEAQ. The CDR3 has 13 amino acids. This CDR3 is CASSLIPGNEQFF.

The CDR3 here is CASSLGTGGVAGELFF. This chain joins TRBV5-4 and TRBJ2-2; the TRBD1 assignment by TCRdb is unverifiable without DNA. Germline V gene data show CDR1 as SGHNT and CDR2 as YYREEE (reference sequence). The CDR3 spans 16 residues. Filled out from reference TRBV5-4 and TRBJ2-2, the complete variable domain reads ETGVTQSPTHLIKTRGQQVTLRCSSQSGHNTVSWYQQALGQGPQFIFQYYREEENGRGNFPPRFSGLQFPNYSSELNVNALELDDSALYLCASSLGTGGVAGELFFGEGSRLTVL.

The chain uses TRBV20-1 and TRBJ1-5. CDR3 length: 13 amino acids. The germline V gene encodes CDR1 DFQATT and CDR2 SNEGSKA (reference sequence). CDR3 sequence: CSARQVSNQPQHF.

The gene calls are TRBV20-1 and TRBJ2-5. The germline gives CDR1 DFQATT, CDR2 SNEGSKA (reference sequence). The CDR3 runs 13 residues. CDR3: CSARRLNEETQYF.

The V and J genes are TRBV5-1 and TRBJ2-6; lacking DNA, the TRBD1 call made by TCRdb goes unchecked. CDR3 length equals 15 residues. Germline CDR1 reads SGHRS; CDR2 reads YFSETQ. CDR3 sequence reads: CASSFSDSGANVLTF.

J is TRBJ2-3 and V is TRBV7-2; TCRdb proposes TRBD1, but this gene call is untestable without DNA. In germline, CDR1 is SGHTA, CDR2 FQGNSA. CDR3 length equals 14 residues. CDR3 loop: CASGGAFFTDTQYF.

The chain uses TRBV7-2 and TRBJ1-2. This CDR3 has 13 amino acids. The germline V gene encodes CDR1 SGHTA and CDR2 FQGNSA. This chain's CDR3 is CASSLGTLRGYTF.

This rearrangement joins TRBV18 to TRBJ2-7. CDR1 is KGHSH, CDR2 LQKENI, per germline. The CDR3 consists of 14 residues. CDR3 loop: CASSSNPRSYEQYF.

This chain links TRBV12-3 or TRBV12-4 with TRBJ2-1; lacking DNA, the TRBD1 call made by TCRdb goes unchecked. This CDR3 spans 17 amino acids. CDR3 sequence: CASRQRKTGTGMGEQFF.

V usage is TRBV7-2 and J usage is TRBJ1-5. The CDR3 sequence is 15 residues long. Germline V gene lookup returns CDR1 SGHTA and CDR2 FQGNSA. The CDR3 here is CASSLEVTQNQPQHF.

The chain is built from TRBV20-1 and TRBJ2-1; as DNA is missing, the TRBD1 call by TCRdb cannot be tested. Germline CDR1 DFQATT, CDR2 SNEGSKA (reference sequence). The CDR3 runs to 12 residues. CDR3 sequence reads: CSAPRGTNEQFF.

The rearrangement uses TRBV29-1 and TRBJ1-1. The CDR3 has 13 amino acids. Germline loops: CDR1 SQVTM, CDR2 ANQGSEA. The CDR3 protein is CSVGGVWNTEAFF.

The V call is TRBV19, the J call TRBJ1-6. CDR1 is LNHDA, CDR2 SQIVND, per germline (reference sequence). The length of the CDR3 is 17 residues. The CDR3 protein is CASSTSSFRGRISPLHF. Drawing the rest from reference TRBV19 and TRBJ1-6, the complete variable domain is DGGITQSPKYLFRKEGQNVTLSCEQNLNHDAMYWYRQDPGQGLRLIYYSQIVNDFQKGDIAEGYSVSREKKESFPLTVTSAQKNPTAFYLCASSTSSFRGRISPLHFGNGTRLTVT.

This rearrangement joins TRBV5-5 to TRBJ1-2. Germline CDR1 is SGHKS and CDR2 is YYEKEE (reference sequence). The length of the CDR3 is 13 residues. The CDR3 here is CASSLPGSDGYTF.